A selection of T cell receptor beta chains follows, all from one sample in a study of cytomegalovirus exposure and HLA in healthy donors. Assay: immunoSEQ multiplex PCR; the TCRdb copy retains only in-frame clones and omits some. The sample data list fewer than 85,000 clones. Material for sequencing was PBMCs. The receptors here all came from a man over 45 in good health and CMV-seropositive. CDR3s include the opening cysteine and the closing phenylalanine or tryptophan. The D gene is left open where the match is weak.

d_gene	v_gene	j_gene	CDR3nt	CDR3aa
-	TRBV15	TRBJ2-2	TGTGCCACCAGCAGAGATCGGAGCCGGTTACTCGGCGGGGAGCTGTTTTTT	CATSRDRSRLLGGELFF
-	TRBV5-1	TRBJ2-1	TGCGCCAGCAGTTTATTGAATGAGCAGTTCTTC	CASSLLNEQFF
TRBD1	TRBV5-5	TRBJ1-3	TGTGCCAGCAGTTCCCCAGGGGGCGCGGGAAACACCATATATTTT	CASSSPGGAGNTIYF
-	TRBV4-1	TRBJ1-5	TGCGCCAGCAGCCAAGGTAGGGGCACGCCCCAGCATTTT	CASSQGRGTPQHF
TRBD1	TRBV15	TRBJ1-4	TGTGCCACCAGCCCCCGACAGGGGGCGGGCGGTGAAAAACTGTTTTTT	CATSPRQGAGGEKLFF
-	TRBV18	TRBJ1-2	TGTGCCAGCTCACCATCGGAGGGCTACACCTTC	CASSPSEGYTF
TRBD1	TRBV7-2	TRBJ2-7	TGTGCCAGCAGCTATGACAGGGTCAACGAGCAGTACTTC	CASSYDRVNEQYF
-	TRBV29-1	TRBJ1-2	TGCAGCGTACCCATTAAGGGGGGCTACACCTTC	CSVPIKGGYTF
TRBD1	TRBV7-9	TRBJ2-1	TGTGCCAGCAGCTTAAGTACCAGGGGGAATGAGCAGTTCTTC	CASSLSTRGNEQFF
TRBD1	TRBV7-9	TRBJ1-2	TGTGCCAGCAGCTTACAGGCAGGGGGCAATGGCTACACCTTC	CASSLQAGGNGYTF
-	TRBV7-2	TRBJ2-5	TGTGCCAGCAGCTTAGGCTGGGGGCAAGCAAAGACCCAGTACTTC	CASSLGWGQAKTQYF
TRBD1	TRBV5-5	TRBJ1-6	TGTGCCAGCAGCTCAAGACAGGGTCGAAATTCACCCCTCCACTTT	CASSSRQGRNSPLHF
-	TRBV7-9	TRBJ1-1	TGTGCCAGCAGCTTAAACAGGGCGAACACTGAAGCTTTCTTT	CASSLNRANTEAFF
TRBD1	TRBV7-6	TRBJ1-1	TGTGCCAGCAGCGACGTTTACAGGGGAAACACTGAAGCTTTCTTT	CASSDVYRGNTEAFF
TRBD2	TRBV7-9	TRBJ2-7	TGTGCCAGCAGCTCCTATAAGGCGGGAGGGCTCTACGAGCAGTACTTC	CASSSYKAGGLYEQYF
TRBD1	TRBV18	TRBJ1-4	TGTGCCAGCTCACCAGAGACAGGGGTTGAGGAAAAACTGTTTTTT	CASSPETGVEEKLFF
-	TRBV27	TRBJ1-6	TGTGCCAGCAGTTTTCGCAGCTCCTATAATTCACCCCTCCACTTT	CASSFRSSYNSPLHF
TRBD1	TRBV2	TRBJ1-5	TGTGCCAGCAGCGGACAGGTTTGGAGGAGCAATCAGCCCCAGCATTTT	CASSGQVWRSNQPQHF
-	TRBV2	TRBJ1-5	TGTGCCAGCAGTGTCATGGGGCAAGGACAGCCCCAGCATTTT	CASSVMGQGQPQHF
-	TRBV29-1	TRBJ2-1	TGCAGCGTCGGCGGTGAGCAGTTCTTC	CSVGGEQFF
-	TRBV20-1	TRBJ1-1	TGCAGTGTGCGGGGGGCCACTGAAGCTTTCTTT	CSVRGATEAFF
TRBD2	TRBV2	TRBJ2-7	TGTGCCAGCAGTGCGGGAGGGGGCTCCTACGAGCAGTACTTC	CASSAGGGSYEQYF
-	TRBV7-9	TRBJ2-3	TGTGCCAGCAGCCCCTGGGAGCGGAACACAGATACGCAGTATTTT	CASSPWERNTDTQYF
-	TRBV11-3	TRBJ2-1	TGTGCCAGCAGCTTAGGGGGACGGGAGAATGAGCAGTTCTTC	CASSLGGRENEQFF
TRBD2	TRBV4-1	TRBJ2-1	TGCGCCAGCAGCCAGACGCCTAGCGGGGACAATGAGCAGTTCTTC	CASSQTPSGDNEQFF
-	TRBV5-1	TRBJ2-3	TGCGCCAGCAGTGGCCCCACAGATACGCAGTATTTT	CASSGPTDTQYF
-	TRBV2	TRBJ2-7	TGTGCCAGCGATGAATTAGAGGGCGAGCAGTACTTC	CASDELEGEQYF
-	TRBV11-2	TRBJ2-5	TGTGCCAGCAGCCCCCGCTGGGCGGGGCAAGAGACCCAGTACTTC	CASSPRWAGQETQYF
-	TRBV18	TRBJ1-5	TGTGCCAGCTCACCCCGGGAGGGAGCGGGACGCAATCAGCCCCAGCATTTT	CASSPREGAGRNQPQHF
-	TRBV5-4	TRBJ2-2	TGTGCCAGCAGCATGACAGTCGACGGGGGGGAGCTGTTTTTT	CASSMTVDGGELFF
TRBD2	TRBV7-9	TRBJ2-2	TGTGCCAGCAGCCCCCTGTCTAGCGGCAACACCGGGGAGCTGTTTTTT	CASSPLSSGNTGELFF
TRBD1	TRBV30	TRBJ1-4	TGTGCCTGGAGTCCCGGGACAGGTAAACTGTTTTTT	CAWSPGTGKLFF
-	TRBV6-1	TRBJ2-3	TGTGCCAGCAGTGAAGGGGGGCAGACGGCAGATACGCAGTATTTT	CASSEGGQTADTQYF